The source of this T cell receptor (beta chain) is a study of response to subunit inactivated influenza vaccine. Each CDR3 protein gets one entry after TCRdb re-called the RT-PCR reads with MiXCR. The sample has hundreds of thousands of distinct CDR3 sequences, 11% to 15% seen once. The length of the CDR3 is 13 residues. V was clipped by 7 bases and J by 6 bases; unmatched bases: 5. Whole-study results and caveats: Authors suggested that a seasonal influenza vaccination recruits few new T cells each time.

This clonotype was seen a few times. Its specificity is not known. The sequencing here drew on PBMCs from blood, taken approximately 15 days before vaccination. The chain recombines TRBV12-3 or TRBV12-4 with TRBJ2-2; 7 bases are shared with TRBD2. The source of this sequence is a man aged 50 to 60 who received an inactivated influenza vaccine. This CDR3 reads CASNRREAGELFF. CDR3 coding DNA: TGTGCCAGCAACCGACGGGAGGCCGGGGAGCTGTTTTTT.